The sequence of this T cell receptor beta chain was determined in a study of blood T cell repertoires in COVID-19. In the study's own analysis: Scientists estimated how many nucleated cells there were by amplifying reference gene primers. Produced via immunoSEQ multiplex PCR; TCRdb's table is partial and in-frame only. V, J and clone size derive from that table, while D and trimming were established from the DNA sequence. The sample lists approximately 73,000 clones, around 86% occurring once. V was clipped by 5 bases and J by 7 bases; unmatched bases: 6. The V gene's germline CDR1 is SEHNR and CDR2 FQNEAQ (reference sequence). CDR3 length equals 14 residues.

Material for sequencing was peripheral blood. V usage is TRBV7-9 and J usage is TRBJ2-3; 10 bases fit TRBD1. The TCR was taken from a woman in her fifties or sixties with acute or convalescent COVID-19. For the CDR3, the DNA is TGTGCCAGCAGCACGGGACAGGGGCTAAATACGCAGTATTTT. Encoded protein: CASSTGQGLNTQYF.